Shown below are 32 T cell receptor beta chains from a single sample sequenced in a study of patients and donors after allogeneic stem cell transplantation. TCRdb passed the RT-PCR reads through MiXCR, listing each CDR3 protein once. Here the sample spans about 230,000 distinct CDR3 sequences, roughly an eighth being singletons. The source material was blood, either unsorted or a sorted T cell fraction (not recorded which). These receptor sequences come from a human donor who was either an allogeneic HSCT recipient or a stem cell or donor lymphocyte infusion donor (not recorded which). It is not recorded whose cells these are; they may come from a transplant donor.

In this sample, this clonotype turned up many times. The V call is TRBV9, the J call TRBJ1-2; D is undetermined. The V gene's germline CDR1 is SGDLS and CDR2 YYNGEE. The CDR3 runs 11 residues. Trimming shortened V by 3 bases and J by 8 bases, and 8 bases separated the two germline ends. In DNA form, the CDR3 reads TGTGCCAGCAGCGGTCGATCGGGCTACACCTTC. Its translation: CASSGRSGYTF. The variable domain in full, completed from reference TRBV9 and TRBJ1-2, reads DSGVTQTPKHLITATGQRVTLRCSPRSGDLSVYWYQQSLDQGLQFLIQYYNGEERAKGNILERFSAQQFPDLHSELNLSSLELGDSALYFCASSGRSGYTFGSGTRLTVV.

This clonotype was found many times. The chain carries TRBV5-1 and TRBJ1-1; weak D call: TRBD1 (6 bases). V dropped 3 bases and J dropped 1 base, with 13 bases sitting between them. There are 15 residues in the CDR3. CDR1 and CDR2 from the germline V gene are SGHRS and YFSETQ. For the CDR3, the DNA is TGCGCCAGCAGCTCCACCGGGACAACGAACACTGAAGCTTTCTTT. Translated: CASSSTGTTNTEAFF.

The rearrangement links TRBV12-5 to TRBJ1-1, with D possibly being TRBD1 (6 bases). V lost 6 bases and J lost 11, with 19 bases in between. Germline CDR1 LGHNT, CDR2 FRNRAP. There are 13 residues in the CDR3. CDR3 in amino acids: CASGPPGGVWAFF. The CDR3 nucleotides are TGTGCTAGTGGACCGCCGGGGGGCGTGTGGGCTTTCTTT. The complete variable domain, with remaining parts taken from reference TRBV12-5 and TRBJ1-1, reads DARVTQTPRHKVTEMGQEVTMRCQPILGHNTVFWYRQTMMQGLELLAYFRNRAPLDDSGMPKDRFSAEMPDATLATLKIQPSEPRDSAVYFCASGPPGGVWAFFGQGTRLTVV.

This clonotype was picked up a small number of times. The genes are TRBV2 and TRBJ2-3, with 8 bases fitting TRBD2. The trim removed 1 base at V and 1 base at J, leaving 1 base unmatched. The CDR3 sequence is 15 residues long. The germline gives CDR1 SNHLY, CDR2 FYNNEI. CDR3 loop: CASSEGAGGTDTQYF. CDR3 nucleotide sequence: TGTGCCAGCAGTGAAGGAGCGGGAGGCACAGATACGCAGTATTTT.

This clonotype came up a few times. J is TRBJ1-1 and V is TRBV5-1; 9 positions match TRBD1. Losses at the gene ends were 6 bases for V and 1 base for J; bases not matched to a gene: 4. Germline V gives CDR1 SGHRS, CDR2 YFSETQ. The CDR3 contains 14 residues. The CDR3 bases are TGCGCCAGCATACAGGACAGGGGGAACACTGAAGCTTTCTTT. Amino acids: CASIQDRGNTEAFF.

This rearrangement joins TRBV20-1 to TRBJ2-7, with D perhaps matching TRBD2 (6 bases). CDR1 is DFQATT and CDR2 is SNEGSKA in the germline V gene (reference sequence). The CDR3 totals 12 residues. V shed 5 bases and J shed 3 bases, with 11 bases lying between them. The DNA for the CDR3 is TGCAGTGCTCGGGACTTATTCTACGAGCAGTACTTC. This sequence encodes CSARDLFYEQYF.

The chain combines TRBV19 with TRBJ2-7; D not resolved. V lost 1 base, J lost 1 base, and 8 bases lay in between. The length of the CDR3 is 14 residues. Germline V gives CDR1 LNHDA, CDR2 SQIVND (reference sequence). The CDR3 coding sequence is TGTGCCAGTAGTATAGGGTGGGATTCCTACGAGCAGTACTTC. Translated: CASSIGWDSYEQYF.

In its sample, this clonotype was seen a few times. This chain joins TRBV6-4 and TRBJ2-3; TRBD2 agrees at 9 bases. V lost 2 bases and J lost 4; bases outside the gene matches: 4. CDR3 length equals 15 residues. CDR1 is MRHNA, CDR2 SNTAGT, per germline. Here the CDR3 reads CASSDTSGSSDTQYF. The CDR3 DNA sequence: TGTGCCAGCAGTGACACTAGCGGGTCGTCAGATACGCAGTATTTT.

Ten or more counts support this clonotype. J is TRBJ2-1 and V is TRBV30; D not certain. The ends were cut back, 3 bases at V and 4 bases at J, with 4 bases in the middle. CDR3 length: 11 residues. Germline CDR1 reads GTSNPN; CDR2 reads SVGIG (reference sequence). The chain's CDR3 is CAWRSYNEQFF. In DNA form, the CDR3 reads TGTGCCTGGAGGTCATACAATGAGCAGTTCTTC.

V and J are TRBV6-1 and TRBJ2-3; tentatively, D is TRBD1 or TRBD2 (5 bases each). Trimming removed 6 bases at V and 6 bases at J, with 16 bases between. The CDR3 length is 14 residues. CDR1 is MNHNS, CDR2 SASEGT, per germline. DNA of the CDR3: TGTGCCAGCAGCGCCTCGGGACGGCCGGATACGCAGTATTTT. Its translation is CASSASGRPDTQYF.

The J gene is TRBJ1-1, the V gene TRBV19; weak D call: TRBD1 (6 bases). This CDR3 region has 15 residues. V was pared by 3 bases and J by 7 bases, with 18 bases between. CDR1 and CDR2 (germline): LNHDA, SQIVND (reference sequence). The CDR3 loop reads CASSIGSQGGFEAFF. CDR3 nucleotide sequence: TGTGCCAGTAGTATTGGTTCACAGGGAGGCTTTGAAGCTTTCTTT.

This sequence joins TRBV7-6 and TRBJ2-5; perhaps D is TRBD1 or TRBD2 (6 bases each). Germline V gene sequence: CDR1 SGHVS, CDR2 FNYEAQ. The V and J ends lost 1 base and 2 bases respectively, with 17 bases between them. The CDR3 has 17 amino acids. This CDR3 is CASSLGGGSPSQETQYF. DNA of the CDR3: TGTGCCAGCAGCTTAGGAGGGGGGTCCCCTTCTCAAGAGACCCAGTACTTC.

CDR3 region: CASSRTGPNQPQHF. CDR3 nucleotide sequence: TGTGCCAGTAGTAGGACAGGCCCCAATCAGCCCCAGCATTTT. This chain joins TRBV19 and TRBJ1-5, with 7 bases identical to TRBD1. V shed 4 bases and J 3 bases; nucleotides not matched to a gene: 3. The CDR3 loop spans 14 amino acids. CDR1 is LNHDA, CDR2 SQIVND, per germline (reference sequence).

This clonotype was detected a few times. The V call is TRBV30, the J call TRBJ2-5; 9 bases agree with TRBD2. This CDR3 has 15 amino acids. Unmatched junction bases numbered 7, after V lost 3 bases and J lost 2 bases. Germline CDR1 GTSNPN, CDR2 SVGIG (reference sequence). CDR3 DNA: TGTGCCTGGAGGAGAGCGGGGGGACTACAAGAGACCCAGTACTTC. Amino acid sequence: CAWRRAGGLQETQYF.

CDR3 loop: CASSLGGINQETQYF. The DNA for the CDR3 is TGTGCCAGCAGCTTGGGGGGGATCAATCAAGAGACCCAGTACTTC. The rearrangement joins TRBV5-4 to TRBJ2-5; TRBD1 or TRBD2 may be the D gene (5 bases each). This CDR3 comprises 15 residues. Germline V gives CDR1 SGHNT, CDR2 YYREEE (reference sequence). Trimming took off 0 bases at V and 2 bases at J, with 11 bases between the two ends.

The table lists this clonotype with many counts. This chain joins TRBV12-3 or TRBV12-4 and TRBJ2-3; TRBD2 agrees at 9 bases. Trimming took 6 bases from V and 9 from J; bases not matched to a gene: 4. The CDR3 has 12 residues. CDR3 amino acids: CASSNSGSTQYF. For the CDR3, the DNA is TGTGCCAGCAGCAATAGCGGGAGCACGCAGTATTTT.

V usage is TRBV9 and J usage is TRBJ1-5; D not certain. The CDR3 has 13 residues. The V end was cut by 3 bases, the J end by 7 bases, with 11 bases between. CDR1 is SGDLS, CDR2 YYNGEE, per germline. CDR3 region: CASSGGFNQPQHF. CDR3 nucleotides: TGTGCCAGCAGCGGAGGGTTTAACCAGCCCCAGCATTTT.

The CDR3 nucleotides read TGTGCCTGGGAAGTAACCCGGGCTTTCTTT. Translating it yields CAWEVTRAFF. V usage is TRBV30 and J usage is TRBJ1-1; D call uncertain. The germline gives CDR1 GTSNPN, CDR2 SVGIG (reference sequence). This CDR3 has 10 residues. V was pared by 5 bases and J by 11 bases, with 12 bases between.

This clonotype was counted a few times. The rearrangement joins TRBV6-2 or TRBV6-3 to TRBJ2-5; 8 positions agree with TRBD2. V lost 2 bases, J lost 1 base, and 3 bases stayed unmatched. The CDR3 is made up of 15 amino acids. The germline CDR1 and CDR2 sequences are MNHEY and SVGEGT. This chain's CDR3 is CASSYTSGFQETQYF. The CDR3 DNA is TGTGCCAGCAGTTACACTAGCGGATTCCAAGAGACCCAGTACTTC.

The gene calls are TRBV5-1 and TRBJ2-5; 9 bases line up with TRBD2. Trimming took 0 bases from V and 4 from J; bases not matched to a gene: 4. The CDR3 has 15 amino acids. CDR1 is SGHRS, CDR2 YFSETQ, per germline. CDR3 region: CASSLAQAGGETQYF. The DNA for the CDR3 is TGCGCCAGCAGCTTGGCCCAAGCGGGGGGAGAGACCCAGTACTTC.

Many counts were recorded for this clonotype. This chain connects TRBV9 to TRBJ2-3; maybe TRBD2 (6 bases). Trimming cost V 0 bases and J 1 base, with 12 bases left between them. Looked up from germline, CDR1 is SGDLS and CDR2 is YYNGEE. The CDR3 spans 16 residues. The CDR3 nucleotides read TGTGCCAGCAGCGTAGCGGAGGGGTTCGGCACAGATACGCAGTATTTT. Protein sequence: CASSVAEGFGTDTQYF. Supplemented by reference TRBV9 and TRBJ2-3, the full variable domain reads DSGVTQTPKHLITATGQRVTLRCSPRSGDLSVYWYQQSLDQGLQFLIQYYNGEERAKGNILERFSAQQFPDLHSELNLSSLELGDSALYFCASSVAEGFGTDTQYFGPGTRLTVL.

V and J are TRBV9 and TRBJ1-3; D might be TRBD1 (5 bases). The V gene's germline CDR1 is SGDLS and CDR2 YYNGEE. Deletions cut 3 bases from V and 2 bases from J, with 15 bases between. The CDR3 runs 16 residues. The CDR3 spells CASSDFPGPAGNTIYF. DNA for the CDR3: TGTGCCAGCAGCGACTTCCCGGGGCCGGCTGGAAACACCATATATTTT.

This clonotype was counted ten times or more. V gene TRBV12-3 or TRBV12-4 combines with J gene TRBJ1-3, with TRBD1 as a possible D gene (6 bases). V was shortened by 6 bases and J by 4 bases, with 10 bases between the two germline ends. The CDR3 runs to 13 residues. The CDR3 DNA follows: TGTGCCAGCAGCGGGACATTCGGAAACACCATATATTTT. It translates to CASSGTFGNTIYF.

This clonotype was counted ten times or more. This sequence joins TRBV6-5 and TRBJ1-5, with a tentative D call TRBD1 (5 bases). This CDR3 is built from 14 residues. The germline CDR1 and CDR2 sequences are MNHEY and SVGAGI. Trimming left V 0 bases short and J 6 bases short, with 9 bases between. The CDR3 nucleotides are TGTGCCAGCAGTTACTCAGGGGACGGTCAGCCCCAGCATTTT. It codes for CASSYSGDGQPQHF.

This clonotype was detected only a few times. The chain's CDR3 is CASSIVFTGGGNQPQHF. In DNA form, the CDR3 reads TGTGCCAGTAGTATAGTTTTCACAGGGGGAGGCAATCAGCCCCAGCATTTT. This rearrangement joins TRBV19 to TRBJ1-5; 8 bases line up with TRBD1. This CDR3 spans 17 amino acids. Trimming removed 1 base from V and 2 bases from J; junction bases left unmatched: 7. Germline V gene sequence: CDR1 LNHDA, CDR2 SQIVND (reference sequence).

Only a few counts were recorded for this clonotype. The chain uses TRBV7-9 and TRBJ2-1, with 9 bases matching TRBD2. This CDR3 contains 15 residues. Losses at the gene ends were 0 bases for V and 8 bases for J; bases not matched to a gene: 5. CDR1 and CDR2 from the germline V gene are SEHNR and FQNEAQ (reference sequence). The CDR3 region is CASSLAGGRADEQFF. The DNA for the CDR3 is TGTGCCAGCAGCTTAGCGGGCGGGAGGGCAGATGAGCAGTTCTTC.

The V call is TRBV6-1, the J call TRBJ1-2; 8 nucleotides match TRBD1. Germline V gene data show CDR1 as MNHNS and CDR2 as SASEGT. Losses at the gene ends were 4 bases for V and 2 bases for J; bases not matched to a gene: 6. The CDR3 has 15 amino acids. This CDR3 reads CASSAQGARNYGYTF. The CDR3 coding sequence is TGTGCCAGCAGTGCTCAGGGGGCGCGGAACTATGGCTACACCTTC.

This clonotype has a count of ten or more. V and J are TRBV7-8 and TRBJ2-7, with a weak D call TRBD1 (5 bases). V was clipped by 6 bases and J by 1 base, with 16 bases between them. Germline V lookup: CDR1 SGHVS, CDR2 FQNEAQ. The CDR3 extends over 15 amino acids. This CDR3 reads CASRFRQLGSYEQYF. The DNA of the CDR3 is TGTGCCAGCAGATTTAGACAGCTCGGGTCCTACGAGCAGTACTTC.

This clonotype came up many times. This chain connects TRBV2 to TRBJ1-6, with 7 bases identical to TRBD1. Trimming cost V 4 bases and J 10 bases; bases outside gene matches: 10. Germline lookup yields CDR1 SNHLY and CDR2 FYNNEI. This CDR3 region has 15 residues. The CDR3 sequence: CASSARQGANSPLHF. CDR3 nucleotide sequence: TGTGCCAGCAGTGCCCGACAGGGTGCTAACTCACCCCTCCACTTT.

This clonotype has a single count. This chain links TRBV6-2 or TRBV6-3 with TRBJ1-1; 7 bases agree with TRBD1. With V trimmed by 6 bases and J by 4 bases, 8 bases remained unmatched. The germline gives CDR1 MNHEY, CDR2 SVGEGT. The CDR3 loop spans 14 amino acids. In nucleotides, the CDR3 is TGTGCCAGCAGGAACAGGGGCGGCTCCACTGAAGCTTTCTTT. Its protein product is CASRNRGGSTEAFF.

J is TRBJ1-3 and V is TRBV9; D gene uncertain. This CDR3 is built from 13 residues. Germline loops: CDR1 SGDLS, CDR2 YYNGEE. The germline V and J ends were trimmed by 0 bases and 4 bases, with 5 bases remaining between them. In nucleotides, the CDR3 is TGTGCCAGCAGCGTAGTCCCGGGAAACACCATATATTTT. Its translation: CASSVVPGNTIYF.

There are a few counts of this clonotype. This chain joins TRBV10-2 and TRBJ2-5, with 8 bases fitting TRBD2. The germline V gene encodes CDR1 WSHSY and CDR2 SAAADI. With 2 bases clipped from V and 5 bases from J, the junction kept 7 bases outside the gene matches. The CDR3 is made up of 15 amino acids. Here the CDR3 DNA reads TGCGCCAGCAGTGAGCTGGGACTAGGGGGTGAGACCCAGTACTTC. This codes for CASSELGLGGETQYF.